The clone carrying this T cell receptor (beta chain) occurred many times. Its antigen is still unknown. This sample was included in a study of regulatory T cells in long-lasting Graves disease. Study-wide points: Persistent disease exhibited a predilection for TRBV28, TRBJ1-2 and TRBJ2-5.

Building of the TCR beta libraries involved iRepertoire HTBI primers and Arm-PCR of CDR3 regions. A single record per CDR3 protein comes from TCRdb applying MiXCR to the multiplex PCR reads. The top ten clones hold approximately 10% of a sample with under 250,000 distinct CDR3 sequences, approximately 19% of them seen once. As for time point: newly diagnosed GD, antithyroid drugs for less than 3 months. PBMCs provided the RNA from which the TCR library was made. The CDR3 totals 14 residues. Between the trimmed V and J ends, which lost 4 bases and 1 base, there was a span of 10 bases. Germline CDR1 reads SNHLY; CDR2 reads FYNNEI. The data were also submitted as part of a second study, on T cells in Graves' hyperthyroidism and ophthalmopathy. That source reports: Each patient was aged 18 to 65 and had newly diagnosed hyperthyroidism of under 2 months' duration.

The material sequenced was peripheral blood mononuclear cells (PBMCs), taken at new diagnosis, from a patient treated with antithyroid drugs. The rearrangement links TRBV2 to TRBJ2-5, with D unclear. The receptor was derived from a woman in her twenties or thirties with Graves disease. CDR3 in amino acids: CASSGYSVQETQYF. The CDR3 region has the DNA TGTGCCAGCAGTGGGTACAGCGTCCAAGAGACCCAGTACTTC.